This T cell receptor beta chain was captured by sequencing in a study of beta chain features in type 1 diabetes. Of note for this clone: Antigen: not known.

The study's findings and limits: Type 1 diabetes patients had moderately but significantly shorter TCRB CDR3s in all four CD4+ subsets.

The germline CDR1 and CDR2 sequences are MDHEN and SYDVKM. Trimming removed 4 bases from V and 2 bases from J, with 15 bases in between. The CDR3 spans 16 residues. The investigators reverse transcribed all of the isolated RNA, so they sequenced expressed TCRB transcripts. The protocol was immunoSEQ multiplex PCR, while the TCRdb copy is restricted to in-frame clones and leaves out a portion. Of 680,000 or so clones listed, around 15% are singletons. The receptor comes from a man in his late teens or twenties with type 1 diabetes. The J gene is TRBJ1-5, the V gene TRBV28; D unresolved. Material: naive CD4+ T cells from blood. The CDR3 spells CASSSFMSGRNQPQHF. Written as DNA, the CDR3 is TGTGCCAGCAGTTCCTTTATGTCTGGACGCAATCAGCCCCAGCATTTT.